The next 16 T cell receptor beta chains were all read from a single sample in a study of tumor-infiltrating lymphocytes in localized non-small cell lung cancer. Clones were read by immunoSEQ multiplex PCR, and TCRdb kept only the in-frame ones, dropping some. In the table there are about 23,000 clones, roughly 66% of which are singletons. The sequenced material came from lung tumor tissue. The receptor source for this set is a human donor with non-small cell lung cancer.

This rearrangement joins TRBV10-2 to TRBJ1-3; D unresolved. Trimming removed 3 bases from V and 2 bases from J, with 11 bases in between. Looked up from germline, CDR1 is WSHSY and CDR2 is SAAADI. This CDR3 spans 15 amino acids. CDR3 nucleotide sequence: TGCGCCAGCAGTGATCCGACAAGGACTGGAAACACCATATATTTT. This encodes CASSDPTRTGNTIYF.

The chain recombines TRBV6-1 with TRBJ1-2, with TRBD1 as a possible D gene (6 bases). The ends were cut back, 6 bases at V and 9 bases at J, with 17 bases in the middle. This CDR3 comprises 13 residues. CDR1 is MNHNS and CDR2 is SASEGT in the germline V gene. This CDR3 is CASRSGTKTRYTF. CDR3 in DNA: TGTGCCAGCAGATCCGGGACAAAAACTCGCTACACCTTC.

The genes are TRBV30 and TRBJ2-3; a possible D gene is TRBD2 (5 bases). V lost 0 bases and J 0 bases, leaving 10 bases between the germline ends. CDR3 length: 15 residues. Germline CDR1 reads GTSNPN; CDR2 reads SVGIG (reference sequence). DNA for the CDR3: TGTGCCTGGAGTGTATGGGGAGTCAGCACAGATACGCAGTATTTT. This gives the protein CAWSVWGVSTDTQYF.

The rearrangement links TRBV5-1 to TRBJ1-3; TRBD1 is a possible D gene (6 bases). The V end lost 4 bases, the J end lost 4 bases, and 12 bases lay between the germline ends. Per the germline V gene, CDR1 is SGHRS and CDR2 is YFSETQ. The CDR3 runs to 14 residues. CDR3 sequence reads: CASSPDSSGNTIYF. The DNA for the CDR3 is TGCGCCAGCAGCCCGGACAGCTCCGGAAACACCATATATTTT.

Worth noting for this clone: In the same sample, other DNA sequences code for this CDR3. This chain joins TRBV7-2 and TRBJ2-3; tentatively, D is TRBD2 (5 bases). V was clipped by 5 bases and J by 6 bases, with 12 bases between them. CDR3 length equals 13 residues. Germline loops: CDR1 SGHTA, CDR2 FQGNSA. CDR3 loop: CASSLSGLDTQYF. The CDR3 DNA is TGTGCCAGCAGCCTTTCGGGGTTGGATACGCAGTATTTT. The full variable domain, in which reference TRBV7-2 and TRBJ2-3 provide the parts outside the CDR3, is GAGVSQSPSNKVTEKGKDVELRCDPISGHTALYWYRQSLGQGLEFLIYFQGNSAPDKSGLPSDRFSAERTGGSVSTLTIQRTQQEDSAVYLCASSLSGLDTQYFGPGTRLTVL.

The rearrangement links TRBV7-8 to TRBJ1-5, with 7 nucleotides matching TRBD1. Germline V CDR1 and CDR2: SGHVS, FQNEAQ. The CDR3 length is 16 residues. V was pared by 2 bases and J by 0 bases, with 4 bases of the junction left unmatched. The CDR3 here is CASSLTGANSNQPQHF. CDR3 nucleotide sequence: TGTGCCAGCAGCTTAACAGGGGCGAATAGCAATCAGCCCCAGCATTTT.

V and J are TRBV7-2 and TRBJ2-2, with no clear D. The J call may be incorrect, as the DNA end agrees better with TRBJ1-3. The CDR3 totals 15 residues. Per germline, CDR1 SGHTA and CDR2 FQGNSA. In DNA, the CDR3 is TGTGCCAGCAGCGGGGTTGGGCTCTCTGGAAACACCATATATTTT. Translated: CASSGVGLSGNTIYF.

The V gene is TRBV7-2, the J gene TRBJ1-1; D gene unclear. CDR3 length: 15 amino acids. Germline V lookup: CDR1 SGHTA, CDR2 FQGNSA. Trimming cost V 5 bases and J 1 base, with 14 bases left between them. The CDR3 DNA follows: TGTGCCAGCAGCCACCTAGAGCGTCCGAACACTGAAGCTTTCTTT. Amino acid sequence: CASSHLERPNTEAFF.

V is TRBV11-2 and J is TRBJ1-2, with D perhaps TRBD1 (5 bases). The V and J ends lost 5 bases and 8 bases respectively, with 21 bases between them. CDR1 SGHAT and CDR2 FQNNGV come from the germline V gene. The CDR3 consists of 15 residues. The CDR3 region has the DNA TGTGCCAGCAGCCGCGATCGCTCGGGGGATTTGGGCTACACCTTC. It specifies CASSRDRSGDLGYTF.

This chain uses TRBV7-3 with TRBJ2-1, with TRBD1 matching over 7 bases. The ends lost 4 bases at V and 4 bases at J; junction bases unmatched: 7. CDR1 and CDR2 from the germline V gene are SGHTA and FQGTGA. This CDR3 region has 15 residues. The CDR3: CASSSLGGRYNEQFF. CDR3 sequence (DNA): TGTGCCAGCAGCTCCCTAGGGGGCCGATACAATGAGCAGTTCTTC. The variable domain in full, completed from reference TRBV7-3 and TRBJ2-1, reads GAGVSQTPSNKVTEKGKYVELRCDPISGHTALYWYRQSLGQGPEFLIYFQGTGAADDSGLPNDRFFAVRPEGSVSTLKIQRTERGDSAVYLCASSSLGGRYNEQFFGPGTRLTVL.

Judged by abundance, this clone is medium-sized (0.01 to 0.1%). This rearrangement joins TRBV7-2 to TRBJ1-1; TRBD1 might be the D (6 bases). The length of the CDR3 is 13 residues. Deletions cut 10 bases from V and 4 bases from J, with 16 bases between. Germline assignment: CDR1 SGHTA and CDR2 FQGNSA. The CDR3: CANKNRVGTEAFF. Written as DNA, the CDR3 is TGTGCCAACAAGAACAGGGTGGGCACTGAAGCTTTCTTT.

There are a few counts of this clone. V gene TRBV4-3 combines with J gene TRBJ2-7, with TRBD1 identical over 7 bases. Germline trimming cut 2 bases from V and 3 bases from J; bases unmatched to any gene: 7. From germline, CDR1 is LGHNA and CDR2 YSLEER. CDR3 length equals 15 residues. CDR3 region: CASSQYRGGIYEQYF. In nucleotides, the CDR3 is TGCGCCAGCAGCCAATATAGAGGGGGCATCTACGAGCAGTACTTC.

The chain's CDR3 is CASSPPGQGDRGTQYF. For the CDR3, the DNA is TGTGCCAGCTCACCACCGGGTCAGGGCGATAGGGGTACGCAGTATTTT. The genes are TRBV18 and TRBJ2-3, with D possibly matching TRBD1 (5 bases). V lost 0 bases and J 8 bases, leaving 18 bases between the germline ends. Germline CDR1 and CDR2: KGHSH and LQKENI. This CDR3 is 16 amino acids long.

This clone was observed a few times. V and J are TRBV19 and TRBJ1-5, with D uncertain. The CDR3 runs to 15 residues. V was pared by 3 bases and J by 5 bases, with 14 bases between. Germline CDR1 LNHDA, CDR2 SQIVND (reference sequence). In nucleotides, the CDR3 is TGTGCCAGTAGTATTCTCTCCAGGCTAGATCAGCCCCAGCATTTT. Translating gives CASSILSRLDQPQHF.

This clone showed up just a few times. This chain's CDR3 is CASTPTLGGFSNYGYTF. CDR3 bases: TGTGCCAGTACCCCAACGCTGGGCGGGTTTTCTAACTATGGCTACACCTTC. The chain joins TRBV19 to TRBJ1-2; D unclear. Germline V lookup: CDR1 LNHDA, CDR2 SQIVND (reference sequence). The CDR3 totals 17 residues. The V gene lost 7 bases and the J gene lost 0 bases, with 21 bases spanning the gap.

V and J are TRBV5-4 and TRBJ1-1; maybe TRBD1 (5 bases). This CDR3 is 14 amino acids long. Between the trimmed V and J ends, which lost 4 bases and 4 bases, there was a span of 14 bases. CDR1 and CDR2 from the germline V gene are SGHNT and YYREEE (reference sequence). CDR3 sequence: CASSAQVVGTEAFF. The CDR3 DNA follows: TGTGCCAGCAGCGCACAGGTTGTCGGCACTGAAGCTTTCTTT.